A single sample gave rise to the 20 T cell receptor beta chains below, sequenced in a study of shared clonotypes between healthy human individuals. The method was immunoSEQ multiplex PCR; TCRdb's version includes in-frame clones alone and lacks a portion of them. The sample records 500,000 to 550,000 clones, around 95% being singletons. The sequencing sample was made of naive CD4+ T cells sorted from blood. Described subset: CD45RA+ positively selected. The receptor set was obtained from a woman in her twenties or thirties in good health.

The gene calls are TRBV5-1 and TRBJ2-3; D may be TRBD1 or TRBD2 (7 bases each). The V end lost 3 bases, the J end lost 2 bases, and 13 bases lay between the germline ends. Germline assignment: CDR1 SGHRS and CDR2 YFSETQ. This CDR3 spans 15 amino acids. CDR3 protein: CASSSGGQSTDTQYF. The CDR3 DNA follows: TGCGCCAGCAGCTCGGGGGGACAGTCCACAGATACGCAGTATTTT. The full variable domain, with the rest looked up from reference TRBV5-1 and TRBJ2-3, is KAGVTQTPRYLIKTRGQQVTLSCSPISGHRSVSWYQQTPGQGLQFLFEYFSETQRNKGNFPGRFSGRQFSNSRSEMNVSTLELGDSALYLCASSSGGQSTDTQYFGPGTRLTVL.

This chain joins TRBV19 and TRBJ1-1; D is possibly TRBD1 (5 bases). V dropped 7 bases and J dropped 7 bases, with 19 bases sitting between them. CDR1 is LNHDA and CDR2 is SQIVND in the germline V gene (reference sequence). This CDR3 contains 14 residues. CDR3 region: CASTDGQGAVEAFF. CDR3 coding DNA: TGTGCCAGTACCGACGGACAAGGCGCGGTTGAAGCTTTCTTT.

V gene TRBV5-4 combines with J gene TRBJ2-7; the match to TRBD2 covers 11 bases. With 3 bases clipped from V and 5 bases from J, the junction kept 7 bases outside the gene matches. From germline, CDR1 is SGHNT and CDR2 YYREEE (reference sequence). The CDR3 spans 15 residues. In DNA form, the CDR3 reads TGTGCCAGCAGCTCGACTAGCGGGGATCGTAACGAGCAGTACTTC. As protein: CASSSTSGDRNEQYF.

The DNA for the CDR3 is TGTGCCAGCTCACCAGGGACAGGCCCGCTCTCCTACGAGCAGTACTTC. Protein sequence: CASSPGTGPLSYEQYF. The V gene is TRBV18, the J gene TRBJ2-7; 8 bases are a match to TRBD1. V lost 2 bases to trimming and J lost 0 bases; unmatched junction nucleotides: 6. Germline CDR1 reads KGHSH; CDR2 reads LQKENI. This CDR3 contains 16 residues.

The chain joins TRBV9 to TRBJ2-2, with D possibly matching TRBD1 (6 bases). CDR1 is SGDLS and CDR2 is YYNGEE in the germline V gene. The CDR3 spans 15 residues. The V end was cut by 0 bases, the J end by 4 bases, with 10 bases between. The CDR3 region has the DNA TGTGCCAGCAGCGTAGAACAGGGTGTCACCGGGGAGCTGTTTTTT. It codes for CASSVEQGVTGELFF. The whole variable domain, remainder taken from reference TRBV9 and TRBJ2-2, is DSGVTQTPKHLITATGQRVTLRCSPRSGDLSVYWYQQSLDQGLQFLIQYYNGEERAKGNILERFSAQQFPDLHSELNLSSLELGDSALYFCASSVEQGVTGELFFGEGSRLTVL.

The chain is built from TRBV10-3 and TRBJ1-3, with D perhaps matching TRBD1 (5 bases). This CDR3 spans 13 amino acids. With 8 bases removed from V and 0 bases from J, the gap between germline ends came to 8 bases. Germline assignment: CDR1 ENHRY and CDR2 SYGVKD. CDR3 sequence (DNA): TGTGCCATCGGGGGGAGCTCTGGAAACACCATATATTTT. Its protein is CAIGGSSGNTIYF.

In this sample, this clone turned up once. This chain links TRBV6-5 with TRBJ2-5; 7 bases are a match to TRBD2. J lost 7 bases, V lost 7 bases, and 9 bases had no gene match. This CDR3 spans 13 amino acids. Germline V gene lookup returns CDR1 MNHEY and CDR2 SVGAGI. The chain's CDR3 is CASTEREGGTQYF. The CDR3 DNA follows: TGTGCCAGCACTGAAAGGGAGGGAGGGACCCAGTACTTC.

This chain connects TRBV10-3 to TRBJ2-7; possible D gene TRBD1, 8 bases. V was shortened by 8 bases and J by 3 bases, with 17 bases between the two germline ends. The CDR3 consists of 14 residues. The V gene's germline CDR1 is ENHRY and CDR2 SYGVKD. The CDR3 DNA follows: TGTGCCATCGGGGGGGACAGGCAAGTCTACGAGCAGTACTTC. Its protein is CAIGGDRQVYEQYF.

The chain uses TRBV7-9 and TRBJ2-5; D is perhaps TRBD2 (5 bases). The germline gives CDR1 SEHNR, CDR2 FQNEAQ (reference sequence). CDR3 length equals 15 residues. V was shortened by 0 bases and J by 5 bases, with 13 bases between the two germline ends. The CDR3 loop is CASSLATGSGETQYF. In DNA, the CDR3 is TGTGCCAGCAGCTTAGCTACGGGGAGTGGGGAGACCCAGTACTTC.

The V and J genes are TRBV5-8 and TRBJ1-5; D might be TRBD1 (5 bases). V lost 2 bases and J 3 bases, leaving 21 bases between the germline ends. The CDR3 contains 18 residues. Germline CDR1 reads SGHTS; CDR2 reads YDEGEE. The CDR3 reads CASSLLQAGVVSNQPQHF. The CDR3 DNA is TGTGCCAGCAGCTTACTACAGGCGGGTGTGGTGTCCAATCAGCCCCAGCATTTT.

The CDR3 loop is CSVPGPGVRGTEAFF. The CDR3 DNA follows: TGCAGCGTTCCCGGGCCAGGGGTGCGAGGCACTGAAGCTTTCTTT. The rearrangement uses TRBV29-1 and TRBJ1-1, with D possibly being TRBD1 (6 bases). Germline assignment: CDR1 SQVTM and CDR2 ANQGSEA. Trimming stripped 5 bases from V and 4 bases from J, with 20 bases between. CDR3 length: 15 residues. Full variable domain (missing parts from reference TRBV29-1 and TRBJ1-1): SAVISQKPSRDICQRGTSLTIQCQVDSQVTMMFWYRQQPGQSLTLIATANQGSEATYESGFVIDKFPISRPNLTFSTLTVSNMSPEDSSIYLCSVPGPGVRGTEAFFGQGTRLTVV.

The gene calls are TRBV28 and TRBJ2-7; TRBD2 agrees at 7 bases. Germline V gene data show CDR1 as MDHEN and CDR2 as SYDVKM. V dropped 1 base and J dropped 1; count of bases not matched to a gene: 4. The CDR3 runs to 15 residues. As DNA, the CDR3 is TGTGCCAGCAGTTTATTGGCTAGCGGATCCTACGAGCAGTACTTC. Amino acids: CASSLLASGSYEQYF.

The chain employs TRBV27 and TRBJ2-5; no clear D. The CDR3 runs 14 residues. Germline V gene data show CDR1 as MNHEY and CDR2 as SMNVEV (reference sequence). Trimming left V 5 bases short and J 2 bases short, with 12 bases between. The CDR3 DNA reads TGTGCCAGCAGTGCGAGGCGAGGACAAGAGACCCAGTACTTC. Translation: CASSARRGQETQYF.

The chain joins TRBV5-1 to TRBJ2-7; D is perhaps TRBD1 (6 bases). The CDR3 totals 15 residues. V lost 4 bases and J 0 bases, leaving 14 bases between the germline ends. Germline V gene data show CDR1 as SGHRS and CDR2 as YFSETQ. CDR3 coding DNA: TGCGCCAGCAGCATGGACAGCCTAAGCTCCTACGAGCAGTACTTC. Protein: CASSMDSLSSYEQYF.

This chain uses TRBV5-8 with TRBJ2-1, with D maybe TRBD1 (6 bases). The V gene's germline CDR1 is SGHTS and CDR2 YDEGEE. This CDR3 is 17 amino acids long. Between the trimmed V and J ends, which lost 2 bases and 2 bases, there was a span of 17 bases. In nucleotides, the CDR3 is TGTGCCAGCAGCTTCGACCTCGGACAGACGGCCTACAATGAGCAGTTCTTC. It is translated as CASSFDLGQTAYNEQFF.

About this clone: The identical CDR3 is also encoded by other nucleotide sequences in the sample. The rearrangement joins TRBV11-2 to TRBJ2-1; D gene ambiguous. CDR3 size: 12 residues. The ends were cut back, 1 base at V and 3 bases at J, with 1 base in the middle. The germline gives CDR1 SGHAT, CDR2 FQNNGV. As DNA, the CDR3 is TGTGCCAGCAGCTTAGGCTACAATGAGCAGTTCTTC. It is translated as CASSLGYNEQFF.

The J gene is TRBJ1-4, the V gene TRBV7-6, with unresolved D. The CDR3 is 14 residues long. Per the germline V gene, CDR1 is SGHVS and CDR2 is FNYEAQ. Trimming pared 0 bases from V and 7 bases from J, leaving 9 bases between. In nucleotides, the CDR3 is TGTGCCAGCAGCTTAGCCGCCGGTTCTGAAAAACTGTTTTTT. It is translated as CASSLAAGSEKLFF.

This chain uses TRBV7-2 with TRBJ2-1, with 11 bases identical to TRBD2. Trimming took 2 bases from V and 7 from J; bases not matched to a gene: 4. This CDR3 spans 15 amino acids. The germline CDR1 and CDR2 sequences are SGHTA and FQGNSA. The CDR3 here is CASSLTSGSGNEQFF. The CDR3 region has the DNA TGTGCCAGCAGCTTAACTAGCGGGAGTGGGAATGAGCAGTTCTTC. Drawing the rest from reference TRBV7-2 and TRBJ2-1, the complete variable domain is GAGVSQSPSNKVTEKGKDVELRCDPISGHTALYWYRQSLGQGLEFLIYFQGNSAPDKSGLPSDRFSAERTGGSVSTLTIQRTQQEDSAVYLCASSLTSGSGNEQFFGPGTRLTVL.

This clone was observed a few times. The rearrangement uses TRBV5-1 and TRBJ1-1; no definite D call. The CDR3 spans 13 residues. Germline V CDR1 and CDR2: SGHRS, YFSETQ. The germline V and J ends were trimmed by 4 bases and 6 bases, with 13 bases remaining between them. The CDR3 reads CASSIDVVAEAFF. DNA of the CDR3: TGCGCCAGCAGCATCGACGTTGTCGCTGAAGCTTTCTTT.

The chain joins TRBV6-5 to TRBJ1-1; D gene uncertain. This CDR3 is built from 15 residues. V lost 7 bases, J lost 5 bases, and 20 bases lay in between. Germline loops: CDR1 MNHEY, CDR2 SVGAGI. The CDR3 region is CASTPIGQAGTEAFF. In DNA, the CDR3 is TGTGCCAGCACTCCCATTGGGCAGGCGGGGACTGAAGCTTTCTTT.